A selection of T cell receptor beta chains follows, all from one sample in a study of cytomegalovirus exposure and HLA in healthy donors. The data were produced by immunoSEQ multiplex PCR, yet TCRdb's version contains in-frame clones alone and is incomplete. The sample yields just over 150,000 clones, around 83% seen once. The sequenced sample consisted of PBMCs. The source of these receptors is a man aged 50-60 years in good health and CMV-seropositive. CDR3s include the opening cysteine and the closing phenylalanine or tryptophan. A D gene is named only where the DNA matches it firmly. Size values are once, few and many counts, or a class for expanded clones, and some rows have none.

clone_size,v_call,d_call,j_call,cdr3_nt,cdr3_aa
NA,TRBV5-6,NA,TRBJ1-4,TGTGCCAGCAGCTTGGATACAGCGGTGGGTGAAAAACTGTTTTTT,CASSLDTAVGEKLFF
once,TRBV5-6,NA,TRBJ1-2,TGTGCCAGCAGCTTGGCCCGGGGCTACACCTTC,CASSLARGYTF
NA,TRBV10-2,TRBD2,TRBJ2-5,TGCGCCAGCTTCGAGCCACTAGCGGGAAAAGAGACCCAGTACTTC,CASFEPLAGKETQYF
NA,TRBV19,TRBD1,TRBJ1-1,TGTGCCAGTAGTATTAGACAGGGCACTGAAGCTTTCTTT,CASSIRQGTEAFF
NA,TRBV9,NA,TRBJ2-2,TGTGCCAGCAAAGGCAATAGCGGAAACACCGGGGAGCTGTTTTTT,CASKGNSGNTGELFF
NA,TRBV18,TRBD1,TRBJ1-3,TGTGCCAGCTCCTCCCGACAGGGGGCAATTGGAAACACCATATATTTT,CASSSRQGAIGNTIYF
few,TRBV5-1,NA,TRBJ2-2,TGCGCCAGCAGGGCAGGGTCCGGGGAGCTGTTTTTT,CASRAGSGELFF
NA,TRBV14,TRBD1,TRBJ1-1,TGTGCCAGCAGCCGGGACAGGGGTTTGAACACTGAAGCTTTCTTT,CASSRDRGLNTEAFF
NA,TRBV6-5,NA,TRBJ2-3,TGTGCCAGCACTCTCCTCGGAGGGAGCACAGATACGCAGTATTTT,CASTLLGGSTDTQYF
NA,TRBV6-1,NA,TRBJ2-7,TGTGCCAGCGAGGGAACGGGATCTTCCTACGAGCAGTACTTC,CASEGTGSSYEQYF
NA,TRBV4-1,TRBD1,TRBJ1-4,TGCGCCAGCAGCCAAGAAGGGGGCCTTAATGAAAAACTGTTTTTT,CASSQEGGLNEKLFF
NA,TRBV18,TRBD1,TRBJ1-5,TGTGCCAGCTCACCTCAGGGGGCAGTTGGCAATCAGCCCCAGCATTTT,CASSPQGAVGNQPQHF
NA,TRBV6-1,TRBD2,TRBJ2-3,TGTGCCAGCAATTTAGCGGGAGGGGGCACAGATACGCAGTATTTT,CASNLAGGGTDTQYF
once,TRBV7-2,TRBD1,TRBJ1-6,TGTGCCAGCAGCTTAGGGGCAGGGGGCGCTTCCGGGAATTCACCCCTCCACTTT,CASSLGAGGASGNSPLHF